This TCR beta chain was retrieved from a study of T cells in localized non-small cell lung cancer. Study conclusions and caveats: Adjacent lung exhibited a median of approximately 59 among the 100 most abundant tumor clones. Analysis by sequencing included only one tumor region, so heterogeneity remains possible.

Assay: immunoSEQ multiplex PCR; the TCRdb copy retains only in-frame clones and omits some. Of over a thousand clones detected, about 20% appear once; the ten largest clones hold roughly 32%. The CDR3 runs 13 residues. With 4 bases removed from V and 3 bases from J, the gap between germline ends came to 10 bases. Germline V gene lookup returns CDR1 SQVTM and CDR2 ANQGSEA. This clone was seen a few times. Its antigen is still unknown. This sample comprised normal lung tissue next to the tumor, obtained before any cancer treatment. The V and J genes are TRBV29-1 and TRBJ1-3, with D perhaps matching TRBD1 (5 bases). The clonotype comes from a male donor at least 60 years old with stage III lung adenocarcinoma. CDR3 sequence: CSVGLGVGNTIYF. For the CDR3, the DNA is TGCAGCGTTGGGTTGGGGGTTGGAAACACCATATATTTT.